This T cell receptor beta chain was sequenced during a study of cytomegalovirus exposure and HLA in healthy donors. Whole-study results and caveats: In vitro data verified three CMV-associated chains as specific for CMV antigens.

Vbeta (60) and Jbeta (13) primers were used in the PCR. The repertoire was sequenced with immunoSEQ multiplex PCR; TCRdb's copy has only in-frame clones and lacks some. This sample has 150,000 to 200,000 clones, with about 75% found just once. With 0 bases removed from V and 2 bases from J, the gap between germline ends came to 6 bases. The CDR3 extends over 13 amino acids. Germline assignment: CDR1 SGHTS and CDR2 YDEGEE. For this clone: Its specificity is unknown.

The receptor was isolated from a man between 18 and 29 years old in good health and CMV-seropositive. The chain employs TRBV5-8 and TRBJ2-7; D uncertain. The sequencing input was PBMCs. The CDR3 sequence: CASSLVAAYEQYF. For the CDR3, the DNA is TGTGCCAGCAGCTTGGTAGCCGCCTACGAGCAGTACTTC.